Below are 25 T cell receptor beta chains sequenced from a single sample in a study of technical replicates of blood from a handful of donors. Profiling relied on immunoSEQ multiplex PCR, and the TCRdb table lists in-frame clones only, not all of them. The sample has 62,000 or so clones, around 86% seen once. The sequenced material came from PBMCs. The receptors derive from a human donor in good health. Some clones in this sample may be carry-over from other donors' samples.

The gene calls are TRBV7-9 and TRBJ1-3, with no clear D. V was trimmed by 4 bases and J by 7 bases, leaving 14 bases between them. The CDR3 contains 14 residues. Germline V gene sequence: CDR1 SEHNR, CDR2 FQNEAQ (reference sequence). The CDR3 reads CASSSRWSGNTIYF. CDR3 nucleotide sequence: TGTGCCAGCAGCTCCCGATGGAGCGGGAACACCATATATTTT.

The chain uses TRBV9 and TRBJ2-1; the D gene is possibly TRBD1 (6 bases). CDR3 length equals 14 residues. In germline, CDR1 is SGDLS, CDR2 YYNGEE. Trimming pared 3 bases from V and 5 bases from J, leaving 12 bases between. The CDR3 region is CASSASGQHNEQFF. For the CDR3, the DNA is TGTGCCAGCAGCGCCTCGGGACAACACAATGAGCAGTTCTTC.

The rearrangement joins TRBV7-8 to TRBJ1-1; D is possibly TRBD1 (6 bases). Trimming left V 3 bases short and J 4 bases short, with 9 bases between. Germline V lookup: CDR1 SGHVS, CDR2 FQNEAQ. The CDR3 has 13 amino acids. CDR3 nucleotides: TGTGCCAGCAGCTTCCAGGGGTTCACTGAAGCTTTCTTT. Residues: CASSFQGFTEAFF.

The genes are TRBV15 and TRBJ1-5; D not certain. Germline loops: CDR1 LNHNV, CDR2 YYDKDF (reference sequence). The V gene lost 0 bases and the J gene lost 6 bases, with 6 bases spanning the gap. There are 13 residues in the CDR3. DNA for the CDR3: TGTGCCACCAGCAGAGATCCCCTTCAGCCCCAGCATTTT. Encoded protein: CATSRDPLQPQHF. Filled out from reference TRBV15 and TRBJ1-5, the complete variable domain reads DAMVIQNPRYQVTQFGKPVTLSCSQTLNHNVMYWYQQKSSQAPKLLFHYYDKDFNNEADTPDNFQSRRPNTSFCFLDIRSPGLGDTAMYLCATSRDPLQPQHFGDGTRLSIL.

J is TRBJ1-3 and V is TRBV25-1; 9 bases align to TRBD1. Unmatched junction bases numbered 5, after V lost 4 bases and J lost 4 bases. The CDR3 runs 15 residues. Germline-derived CDR1 and CDR2 are MGHDK and SYGVNS. The CDR3 nucleotides read TGTGCCAGCAGTGCACCCGGGACAGGGGGAAACACCATATATTTT. As protein: CASSAPGTGGNTIYF. Filled out from reference TRBV25-1 and TRBJ1-3, the complete variable domain reads EADIYQTPRYLVIGTGKKITLECSQTMGHDKMYWYQQDPGMELHLIHYSYGVNSTEKGDLSSESTVSRIRTEHFPLTLESARPSHTSQYLCASSAPGTGGNTIYFGEGSWLTVV.

The rearrangement links TRBV5-1 to TRBJ2-7; 8 nucleotides align to TRBD1. Germline V gene sequence: CDR1 SGHRS, CDR2 YFSETQ. The CDR3 extends over 17 amino acids. The V and J ends lost 6 bases and 5 bases, in that order; junction bases with no gene match: 19. The CDR3 coding sequence is TGCGCCAGCAACCCAACCCCCTCCAGGACAGGGATCCACGAGCAGTACTTC. Its translation: CASNPTPSRTGIHEQYF.

The J gene is TRBJ1-2, the V gene TRBV27; 11 bases fit TRBD1. Per germline, CDR1 MNHEY and CDR2 SMNVEV (reference sequence). V dropped 4 bases and J dropped 3; count of bases not matched to a gene: 4. This CDR3 spans 15 amino acids. CDR3 in amino acids: CASSSQGQGDYGYTF. The CDR3 DNA reads TGTGCCAGCAGTTCCCAGGGACAGGGGGACTATGGCTACACCTTC.

The chain carries TRBV2 and TRBJ2-1, with 9 bases that match TRBD1. The CDR3 is 16 amino acids. Germline CDR1 reads SNHLY; CDR2 reads FYNNEI. The junction had 11 bases not matched to a gene; V was cut back by 6 bases and J by 5 bases. CDR3 protein: CASRDRGMLWDNEQFF. In nucleotides, the CDR3 is TGTGCCAGCAGGGACAGGGGTATGTTGTGGGACAATGAGCAGTTCTTC.

V and J are TRBV19 and TRBJ2-1, with TRBD2 matching 7 bases. Unmatched junction bases numbered 9, after V lost 7 bases and J lost 0 bases. Germline lookup yields CDR1 LNHDA and CDR2 SQIVND (reference sequence). The CDR3 totals 16 residues. This CDR3 reads CASKRREGNSYNEQFF. CDR3 DNA sequence: TGTGCCAGTAAGCGAAGGGAGGGTAACTCCTACAATGAGCAGTTCTTC.

This chain uses TRBV5-1 with TRBJ1-1; 9 bases agree with TRBD1. This CDR3 has 13 amino acids. V shed 5 bases, J shed 4 bases, and the junction held 3 bases outside the gene matches. CDR1 and CDR2 (germline): SGHRS, YFSETQ. The CDR3 protein is CASRLDRGTEAFF. CDR3 nucleotides: TGCGCCAGCAGGCTGGACAGGGGCACTGAAGCTTTCTTT. Looking up the rest from reference TRBV5-1 and TRBJ1-1 gives the full variable domain: KAGVTQTPRYLIKTRGQQVTLSCSPISGHRSVSWYQQTPGQGLQFLFEYFSETQRNKGNFPGRFSGRQFSNSRSEMNVSTLELGDSALYLCASRLDRGTEAFFGQGTRLTVV.

The gene calls are TRBV11-2 and TRBJ1-2; TRBD1 might be the D (6 bases). This CDR3 comprises 13 residues. The ends were cut back, 3 bases at V and 5 bases at J, with 10 bases in the middle. Germline V gene sequence: CDR1 SGHAT, CDR2 FQNNGV. The CDR3 reads CASSFRGGYGYTF. The CDR3 DNA follows: TGTGCCAGCAGCTTCAGGGGAGGGTATGGCTACACCTTC.

The chain recombines TRBV18 with TRBJ2-5; D ambiguous. The CDR3 has 14 residues. Germline V gene sequence: CDR1 KGHSH, CDR2 LQKENI. V was clipped by 4 bases and J by 4 bases, with 13 bases between them. This CDR3 is CASSQAGSPETQYF. In DNA, the CDR3 is TGTGCCAGCTCACAGGCCGGGTCCCCAGAGACCCAGTACTTC.

The rearrangement uses TRBV30 and TRBJ1-2; D call uncertain. CDR1 and CDR2 from the germline V gene are GTSNPN and SVGIG (reference sequence). V lost 8 bases to trimming and J lost 2 bases, with 12 bases between them. The CDR3 consists of 12 residues. Here the CDR3 reads CAGWEGNYGYTF. CDR3 DNA sequence: TGTGCCGGCTGGGAGGGCAACTATGGCTACACCTTC.

The chain joins TRBV2 to TRBJ2-7; 7 positions match TRBD1. J gave up 0 bases and V 1 base, and 15 bases lay outside the gene matches. CDR1 is SNHLY, CDR2 FYNNEI, per germline. This CDR3 region has 19 residues. This CDR3 is CASSEVPGQSTRSSYEQYF. The CDR3 region has the DNA TGTGCCAGCAGTGAAGTTCCGGGACAGAGCACAAGGAGCTCCTACGAGCAGTACTTC.

In its sample, this clone was seen once. The rearrangement uses TRBV9 and TRBJ2-5; maybe TRBD2 (5 bases). The CDR3 totals 16 residues. Germline V CDR1 and CDR2: SGDLS, YYNGEE. V shed 3 bases and J shed 5 bases, with 20 bases lying between them. CDR3 amino acids: CASSARSGLGGETQYF. The DNA of the CDR3 is TGTGCCAGCAGCGCCCGAAGCGGACTGGGTGGGGAGACCCAGTACTTC.

J is TRBJ2-5 and V is TRBV19; TRBD2 matches at 14 bases. With V trimmed by 5 bases and J by 7 bases, 6 bases remained unmatched. CDR3 length equals 15 residues. The germline CDR1 and CDR2 sequences are LNHDA and SQIVND (reference sequence). The CDR3: CASSFQTSGRGTQYF. The CDR3 nucleotides are TGTGCCAGTAGTTTTCAGACTAGCGGGAGGGGGACCCAGTACTTC.

The genes are TRBV7-8 and TRBJ1-2; 7 bases map to TRBD1. The CDR3 is 15 residues long. With V trimmed by 5 bases and J by 2 bases, 8 bases remained unmatched. Germline values: CDR1 SGHVS, CDR2 FQNEAQ. The CDR3 nucleotides read TGTGCCAGCAGCGTAGACCTGGACAGGAACTATGGCTACACCTTC. It translates to CASSVDLDRNYGYTF.

The rearrangement joins TRBV11-1 to TRBJ2-7; D is perhaps TRBD1 (5 bases). Germline V gene data show CDR1 as SGHAT and CDR2 as FQDESV (reference sequence). The CDR3 spans 14 residues. V was clipped by 1 base and J by 3 bases, with 10 bases between them. The CDR3 region is CASSLEGARYEQYF. The CDR3 nucleotides are TGTGCCAGCAGCTTAGAAGGGGCCCGCTACGAGCAGTACTTC.

This sequence joins TRBV18 and TRBJ1-2; 9 nucleotides line up with TRBD1. The junction had 10 bases not matched to a gene; V was cut back by 3 bases and J by 8 bases. The germline V gene has CDR1 KGHSH and CDR2 LQKENI. This CDR3 is built from 15 residues. As DNA, the CDR3 is TGTGCCAGCTCACCTCCGGGACAGGGAATAGGGGGCTACACCTTC. Amino acid sequence: CASSPPGQGIGGYTF. Variable domain in full (rest from reference TRBV18 and TRBJ1-2): NAGVMQNPRHLVRRRGQEARLRCSPMKGHSHVYWYRQLPEEGLKFMVYLQKENIIDESGMPKERFSAEFPKEGPSILRIQQVVRGDSAAYFCASSPPGQGIGGYTFGSGTRLTVV.

The V call is TRBV9, the J call TRBJ2-1; 11 bases match TRBD1. The ends lost 3 bases at V and 4 bases at J; junction bases unmatched: 12. The CDR3 consists of 18 residues. Germline V CDR1 and CDR2: SGDLS, YYNGEE. The CDR3 sequence: CASSDRRAGQGAYNEQFF. CDR3 DNA: TGTGCCAGCAGCGACCGTAGGGCCGGACAGGGGGCTTACAATGAGCAGTTCTTC.

This rearrangement joins TRBV5-1 to TRBJ2-5; TRBD2 matches 10 bases. V was clipped by 2 bases and J by 1 base; unmatched bases: 8. CDR3 length equals 17 residues. Germline CDR1 SGHRS, CDR2 YFSETQ. CDR3 region: CASSFFPSGGAQETQYF. The CDR3 DNA reads TGCGCCAGCAGCTTTTTTCCGAGCGGGGGGGCCCAAGAGACCCAGTACTTC.

The rearrangement joins TRBV5-8 to TRBJ2-7, with 11 bases that match TRBD1. The CDR3 covers 15 residues. Germline V lookup: CDR1 SGHTS, CDR2 YDEGEE. Germline trimming cut 1 base from V and 7 bases from J; bases unmatched to any gene: 7. In DNA, the CDR3 is TGTGCCAGCAGCTTGCGGACAGGGGGCCTTGGGGAGCAGTACTTC. Protein product: CASSLRTGGLGEQYF.

On this clone: Other DNA sequences of this sample code for an identical CDR3. The rearrangement joins TRBV6-5 to TRBJ2-5; D is unclear. From germline, CDR1 is MNHEY and CDR2 SVGAGI. V lost 2 bases to trimming and J lost 5 bases, with 6 bases between them. The CDR3 sequence is 12 residues long. In DNA form, the CDR3 reads TGTGCCAGCAGTTACACCGGGGAGACCCAGTACTTC. This gives the protein CASSYTGETQYF.

The V call is TRBV11-2, the J call TRBJ2-1; 12 bases are a match to TRBD2. Germline loops: CDR1 SGHAT, CDR2 FQNNGV. CDR3 length equals 15 residues. V shed 5 bases and J 1 base; nucleotides not matched to a gene: 0. The CDR3 is CASSLAGGSYNEQFF. The CDR3 DNA sequence: TGTGCCAGCAGCCTAGCGGGAGGGTCCTACAATGAGCAGTTCTTC.

This chain connects TRBV18 to TRBJ2-5; maybe TRBD2 (6 bases). Per germline, CDR1 KGHSH and CDR2 LQKENI. This CDR3 is built from 13 residues. The germline V and J ends were trimmed by 6 bases and 5 bases, with 13 bases remaining between them. The CDR3, as DNA: TGTGCCAGCTCCCCGCGGGGCGGGGAGACCCAGTACTTC. Translating it yields CASSPRGGETQYF.